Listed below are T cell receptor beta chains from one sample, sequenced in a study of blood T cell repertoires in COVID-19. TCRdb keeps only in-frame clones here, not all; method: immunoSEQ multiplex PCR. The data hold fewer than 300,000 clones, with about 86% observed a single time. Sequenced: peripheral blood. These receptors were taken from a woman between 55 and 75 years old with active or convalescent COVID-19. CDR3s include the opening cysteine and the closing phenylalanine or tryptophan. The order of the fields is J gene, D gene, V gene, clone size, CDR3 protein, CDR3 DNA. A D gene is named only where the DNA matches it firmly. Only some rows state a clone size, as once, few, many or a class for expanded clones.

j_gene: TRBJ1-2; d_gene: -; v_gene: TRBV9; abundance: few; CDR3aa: CASSSIHLGYTF; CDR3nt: TGTGCCAGCAGCTCTATCCACCTTGGCTACACCTTC
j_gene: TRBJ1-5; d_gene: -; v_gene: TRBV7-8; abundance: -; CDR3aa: CASSFQARRLGGNQPQHF; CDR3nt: TGTGCCAGCAGCTTTCAGGCGCGAAGGCTGGGTGGCAATCAGCCCCAGCATTTT
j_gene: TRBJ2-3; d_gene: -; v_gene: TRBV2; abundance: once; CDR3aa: CATGGPGAKDTQYF; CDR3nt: TGTGCCACCGGGGGGCCGGGGGCAAAAGATACGCAGTATTTT
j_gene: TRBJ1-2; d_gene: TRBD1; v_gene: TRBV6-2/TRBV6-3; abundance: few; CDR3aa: CASSRQGPYGYTF; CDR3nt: TGTGCCAGCAGTAGACAGGGACCCTATGGCTACACCTTC
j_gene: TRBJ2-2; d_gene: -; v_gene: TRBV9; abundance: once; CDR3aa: CASSVEWAGELFF; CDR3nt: TGTGCCAGCAGCGTAGAGTGGGCTGGGGAGCTGTTTTTT
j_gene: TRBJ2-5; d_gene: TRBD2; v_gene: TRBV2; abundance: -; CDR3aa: CASLAGVETQYF; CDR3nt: TGTGCCAGCCTAGCGGGGGTAGAGACCCAGTACTTC
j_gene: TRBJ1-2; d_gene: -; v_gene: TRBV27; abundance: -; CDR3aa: CASSLIQGSGGYTF; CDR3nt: TGTGCCAGCAGTTTAATTCAGGGATCGGGTGGCTACACCTTC
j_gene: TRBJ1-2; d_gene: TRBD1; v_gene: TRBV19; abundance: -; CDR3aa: CASKETGTVYGYTF; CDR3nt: TGTGCCAGTAAAGAGACAGGGACAGTCTATGGCTACACCTTC
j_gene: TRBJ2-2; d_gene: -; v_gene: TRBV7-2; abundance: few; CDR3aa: CASSYRTNTGELFF; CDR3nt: TGTGCCAGCAGCTACCGAACTAACACCGGGGAGCTGTTTTTT
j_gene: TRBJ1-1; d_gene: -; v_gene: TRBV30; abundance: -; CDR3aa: CAWRRAGIYMTEAFF; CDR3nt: TGTGCCTGGAGGCGAGCAGGGATCTATATGACTGAAGCTTTCTTT
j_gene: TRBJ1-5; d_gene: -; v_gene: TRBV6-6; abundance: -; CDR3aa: CASSYSRYQPQHF; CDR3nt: TGTGCCAGCAGTTACTCACGGTATCAGCCCCAGCATTTT
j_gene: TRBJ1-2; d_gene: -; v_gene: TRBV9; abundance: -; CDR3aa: CASSSRTGGYTF; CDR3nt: TGTGCCAGCAGCTCCCGAACGGGTGGCTACACCTTC
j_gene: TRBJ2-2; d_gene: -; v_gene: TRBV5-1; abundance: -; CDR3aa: CASQGRLNTGELFF; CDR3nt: TGCGCCAGCCAGGGGCGTCTAAACACCGGGGAGCTGTTTTTT
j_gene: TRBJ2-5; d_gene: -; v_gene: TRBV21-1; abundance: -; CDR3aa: CASSPRGGGETQYF; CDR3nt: TGTGCCAGCAGCCCGCGCGGGGGTGGAGAGACCCAGTACTTC
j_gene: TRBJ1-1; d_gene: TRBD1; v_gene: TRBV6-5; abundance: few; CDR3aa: CASSYQGAHTEAFF; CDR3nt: TGTGCCAGCAGTTACCAGGGGGCGCATACTGAAGCTTTCTTT
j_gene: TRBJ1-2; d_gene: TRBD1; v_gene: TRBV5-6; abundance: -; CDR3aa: CASSPGQGAYYGYTF; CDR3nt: TGTGCCAGCAGCCCGGGACAGGGGGCGTACTATGGCTACACCTTC
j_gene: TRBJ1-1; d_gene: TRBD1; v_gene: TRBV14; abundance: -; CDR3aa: CASSLGQGRTEAFF; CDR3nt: TGTGCCAGCAGCCTCGGACAGGGGAGGACTGAAGCTTTCTTT
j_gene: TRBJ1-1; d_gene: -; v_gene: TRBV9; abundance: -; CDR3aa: CASSVVGGNLMNTEAFF; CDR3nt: TGTGCCAGCAGCGTAGTGGGGGGGAACCTTATGAACACTGAAGCTTTCTTT
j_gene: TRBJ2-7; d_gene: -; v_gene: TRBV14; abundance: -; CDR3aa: CASSSAAGAFSGQYF; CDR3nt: TGTGCCAGCAGCAGCGCGGCAGGGGCCTTTTCGGGGCAGTACTTC
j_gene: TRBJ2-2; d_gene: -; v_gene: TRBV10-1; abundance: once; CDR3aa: CASSEGPPEGTGELFF; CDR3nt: TGCGCCAGCAGTGAGGGCCCGCCCGAGGGCACCGGGGAGCTGTTTTTT
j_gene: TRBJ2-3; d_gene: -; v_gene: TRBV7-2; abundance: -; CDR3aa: CASRPGLLLSTDTQYF; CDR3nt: TGTGCCAGCAGACCGGGACTCCTACTCTCCACAGATACGCAGTATTTT
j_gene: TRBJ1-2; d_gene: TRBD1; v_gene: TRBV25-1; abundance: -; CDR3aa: CASSVNTGTVYGYTF; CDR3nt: TGTGCCAGCAGTGTCAACACCGGGACAGTCTATGGCTACACCTTC
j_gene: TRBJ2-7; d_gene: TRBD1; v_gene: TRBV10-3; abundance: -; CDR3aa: CAISESGTGLGEQYF; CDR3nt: TGTGCCATCAGTGAGTCGGGGACAGGGTTGGGCGAGCAGTACTTC
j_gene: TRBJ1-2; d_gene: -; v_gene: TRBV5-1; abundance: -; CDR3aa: CASSWRPWLANYGYTF; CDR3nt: TGCGCCAGCAGCTGGAGACCTTGGTTAGCTAACTATGGCTACACCTTC
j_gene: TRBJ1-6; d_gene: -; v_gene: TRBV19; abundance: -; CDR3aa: CASSPLFQGSSPLHF; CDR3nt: TGTGCCAGTAGCCCGCTATTCCAGGGAAGTTCACCCCTCCACTTT
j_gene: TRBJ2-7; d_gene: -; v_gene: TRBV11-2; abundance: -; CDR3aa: CASSPPPRSRGGHYEQYF; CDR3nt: TGTGCCAGCAGCCCACCACCCCGAAGTAGGGGGGGCCACTACGAGCAGTACTTC
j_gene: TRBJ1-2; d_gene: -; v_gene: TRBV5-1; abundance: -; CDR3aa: CASSLLGQGGTYGYTF; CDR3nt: TGCGCCAGCAGCTTGTTAGGGCAGGGTGGTACCTATGGCTACACCTTC
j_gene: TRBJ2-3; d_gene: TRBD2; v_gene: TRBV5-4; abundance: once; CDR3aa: CASATSGGQGDTQYF; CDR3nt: TGTGCCAGCGCCACTAGCGGGGGCCAGGGAGATACGCAGTATTTT
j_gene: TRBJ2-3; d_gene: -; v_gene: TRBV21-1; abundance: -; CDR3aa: CAGLVHRGGTDTQYF; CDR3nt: TGTGCCGGACTAGTCCACCGCGGGGGCACAGATACGCAGTATTTT
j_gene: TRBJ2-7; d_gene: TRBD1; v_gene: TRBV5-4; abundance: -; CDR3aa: CASSLKTGTGLYLSYEQYF; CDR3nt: TGTGCCAGCAGTTTGAAGACAGGGACAGGCCTATACCTTTCCTACGAGCAGTACTTC
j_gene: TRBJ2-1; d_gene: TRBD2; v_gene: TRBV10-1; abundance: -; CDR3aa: CASNLSGGANNEQFF; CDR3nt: TGCGCCAGCAACCTTAGCGGGGGGGCCAACAATGAGCAGTTCTTC
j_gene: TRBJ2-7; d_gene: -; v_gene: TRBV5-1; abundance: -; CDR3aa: CASSWNAGQYEQYF; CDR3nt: TGCGCCAGCAGCTGGAATGCGGGGCAATACGAGCAGTACTTC
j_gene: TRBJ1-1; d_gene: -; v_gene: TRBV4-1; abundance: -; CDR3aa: CASSQVGGSEAFF; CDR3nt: TGCGCCAGCAGCCAAGTCGGAGGTAGTGAAGCTTTCTTT
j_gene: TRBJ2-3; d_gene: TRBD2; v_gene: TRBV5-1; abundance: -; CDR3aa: CASSLRLAGGRDTQYF; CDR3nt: TGCGCCAGCAGCTTGAGACTAGCGGGGGGCAGAGATACGCAGTATTTT
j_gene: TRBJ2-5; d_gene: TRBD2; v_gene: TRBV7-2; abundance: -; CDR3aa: CASSLDIAGGTETQYF; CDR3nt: TGTGCCAGCAGCTTAGATATAGCGGGGGGAACCGAGACCCAGTACTTC
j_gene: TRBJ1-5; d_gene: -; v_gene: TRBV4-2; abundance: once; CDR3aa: CASSQDQIGRLGQPQHF; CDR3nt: TGTGCCAGCAGCCAAGATCAGATAGGGAGGTTGGGTCAGCCCCAGCATTTT
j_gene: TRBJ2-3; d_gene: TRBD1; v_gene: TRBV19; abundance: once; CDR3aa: CASSTTGTGGDTQYF; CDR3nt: TGTGCCAGTAGCACAACCGGGACAGGGGGGGATACGCAGTATTTT
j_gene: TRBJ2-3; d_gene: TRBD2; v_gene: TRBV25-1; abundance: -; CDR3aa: CASSELAGGPRNTDTQYF; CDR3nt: TGTGCCAGCAGTGAACTAGCGGGGGGGCCGCGCAACACAGATACGCAGTATTTT
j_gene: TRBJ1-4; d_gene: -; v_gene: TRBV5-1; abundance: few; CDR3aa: CASSFDSGVFEKLFF; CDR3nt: TGCGCCAGCAGCTTCGACAGTGGGGTGTTCGAAAAACTGTTTTTT
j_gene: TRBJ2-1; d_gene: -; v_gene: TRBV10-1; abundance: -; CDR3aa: CASSEKRSSYNEQFF; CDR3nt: TGCGCCAGCAGTGAGAAGCGAAGCTCCTACAATGAGCAGTTCTTC